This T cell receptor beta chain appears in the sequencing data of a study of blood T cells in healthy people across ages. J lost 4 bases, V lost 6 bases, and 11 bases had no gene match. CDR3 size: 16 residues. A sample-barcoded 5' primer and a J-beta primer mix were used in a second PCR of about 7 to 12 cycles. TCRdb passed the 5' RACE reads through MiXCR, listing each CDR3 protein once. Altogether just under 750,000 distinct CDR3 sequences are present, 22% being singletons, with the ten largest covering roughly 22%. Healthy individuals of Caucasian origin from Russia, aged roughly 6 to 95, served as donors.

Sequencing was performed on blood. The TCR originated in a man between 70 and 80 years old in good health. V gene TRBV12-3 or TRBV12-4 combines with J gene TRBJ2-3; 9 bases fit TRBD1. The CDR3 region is CASSHTDRGTPDTQYF. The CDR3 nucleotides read TGTGCCAGCAGCCATACGGACAGGGGAACTCCAGATACGCAGTATTTT.